This T cell receptor (beta chain) was identified during a study of blood T cell repertoires in COVID-19. At the level of the study: Sources were T cells, B-cell-depleted T cells, or PBMCs; the material itself was cDNA or gDNA.

Authors' analysis steps: From reference gene primer amplification, estimates of nucleated cell counts were derived. This table comes from immunoSEQ multiplex PCR, and its TCRdb copy is limited to in-frame clones, with some not included. Clone size and the V and J calls come from that table; the DNA yielded D and trimming. In the table there are around 46,000 clones, approximately 80% of which are singletons. V dropped 7 bases and J dropped 6 bases, with 15 bases sitting between them. The CDR3 runs to 14 residues. CDR1 is MNHEY and CDR2 is SVGAGI in the germline V gene. The chain joins TRBV6-5 to TRBJ1-4, with a possible D match to TRBD1 (5 bases). Sequencing input: peripheral blood. This TCR derives from a man aged 65 to 79 with acute or convalescent COVID-19. CDR3 coding DNA: TGTGCCAGCAATTCAGGGCTTCGGGATGAAAAACTGTTTTTT. The encoded protein is CASNSGLRDEKLFF.